What follows are 29 T cell receptor beta chains derived from one specimen sequenced in a study of cytomegalovirus exposure and HLA in healthy donors. This PCR relied on a set of 60 Vbeta primers and 13 Jbeta primers. Sequencing used immunoSEQ multiplex PCR; TCRdb keeps in-frame clones, though not all of them. The sample holds fewer than 140,000 clones, roughly four fifths seen once. Sample: PBMCs. All receptors derive from a male donor in good health and CMV-seropositive.

The genes are TRBV5-8 and TRBJ1-3; the D gene is possibly TRBD1 (5 bases). The V gene's germline CDR1 is SGHTS and CDR2 YDEGEE. CDR3 length: 15 amino acids. V lost 0 bases and J 4 bases, leaving 11 bases between the germline ends. The CDR3 coding sequence is TGTGCCAGCAGCTTGGAGGGGACTCGGGGAAACACCATATATTTT. Protein sequence: CASSLEGTRGNTIYF. The variable domain in full, with the rest retrieved from reference TRBV5-8 and TRBJ1-3, is EAGVTQSPTHLIKTRGQQATLRCSPISGHTSVYWYQQALGLGLQFLLWYDEGEERNRGNFPPRFSGRQFPNYSSELNVNALELEDSALYLCASSLEGTRGNTIYFGEGSWLTVV.

This clone appeared a few times. The CDR3 sequence is CASSLVAGGDNEQFF. In DNA form, the CDR3 reads TGTGCCAGCAGCTTGGTAGCGGGAGGGGACAATGAGCAGTTCTTC. This chain connects TRBV5-6 to TRBJ2-1; 11 bases align to TRBD2. J lost 5 bases, V lost 0 bases, and 1 base had no gene match. Germline V gene lookup returns CDR1 SGHDT and CDR2 YYEEEE. There are 15 residues in the CDR3.

With regard to this clone: The germline gene is not matched at one end of the junction; a read error may be the cause. The chain carries TRBV28 and TRBJ1-2; maybe TRBD1 (5 bases). CDR3 length equals 13 residues. Germline CDR1 MDHEN, CDR2 SYDVKM. The CDR3 nucleotides are TGTGCCAGCAGTTTTGGACACGGGTATGGCTACCCCTTC. Residues: CASSFGHGYGYPF.

The chain links TRBV11-1 to TRBJ1-4; 10 bases align to TRBD1. Germline loops: CDR1 SGHAT, CDR2 FQDESV (reference sequence). This CDR3 spans 14 amino acids. V shed 5 bases and J 6 bases; nucleotides not matched to a gene: 3. The CDR3 region has the DNA TGTGCCAGCAGCCCCGACAGGGGGCATGAAAAACTGTTTTTT. Encoded protein: CASSPDRGHEKLFF.

A note on this clone: The germline gene is not matched at one end of the junction; a read error may be the cause. Here the CDR3 reads CASSLGGQGTYGYPF. As DNA, the CDR3 is TGTGCCAGCAGCTTAGGGGGACAGGGGACCTATGGCTACCCCTTC. The V gene is TRBV7-2, the J gene TRBJ1-2; TRBD1 aligns across 10 bases. The CDR3 sequence is 15 residues long. The germline CDR1 and CDR2 sequences are SGHTA and FQGNSA.

The genes are TRBV5-1 and TRBJ2-5, with unresolved D. V lost 0 bases and J 1 base, leaving 7 bases between the germline ends. The CDR3 has 14 amino acids. Germline CDR1 reads SGHRS; CDR2 reads YFSETQ. The DNA for the CDR3 is TGCGCCAGCAGCTTGGCCGCGTCCCAAGAGACCCAGTACTTC. It encodes CASSLAASQETQYF.

The rearrangement joins TRBV4-3 to TRBJ2-2; TRBD1 aligns across 7 bases. The CDR3 totals 16 residues. Trimming removed 0 bases from V and 5 bases from J; junction bases left unmatched: 6. CDR1 LGHNA and CDR2 YSLEER come from the germline V gene. CDR3 residues: CASSQDSRGLTGELFF. In DNA form, the CDR3 reads TGCGCCAGCAGCCAAGATAGTAGGGGGCTTACCGGGGAGCTGTTTTTT.

The chain uses TRBV4-1 and TRBJ2-1; 7 positions agree with TRBD2. The CDR3 covers 16 residues. CDR1 MGHRA and CDR2 YSYEKL come from the germline V gene. Unmatched junction bases numbered 3, after V lost 1 base and J lost 0 bases. CDR3 DNA sequence: TGCGCCAGCAGCCAAGGACTAGCCAGCTCCTACAATGAGCAGTTCTTC. Translating gives CASSQGLASSYNEQFF.

Only a few counts were recorded for this clone. The chain uses TRBV7-2 and TRBJ2-7; 7 bases map to TRBD2. CDR3 length equals 15 residues. The trim removed 1 base at V and 1 base at J, leaving 4 bases unmatched. The germline CDR1 and CDR2 sequences are SGHTA and FQGNSA. The CDR3: CASSLGAAGSYEQYF. Here the CDR3 DNA reads TGTGCCAGCAGCTTAGGTGCAGCGGGGTCCTACGAGCAGTACTTC.

This clone was recorded a few times. The V and J genes are TRBV7-3 and TRBJ2-5, with 13 bases lining up with TRBD2. Germline V gene sequence: CDR1 SGHTA, CDR2 FQGTGA. CDR3 length: 15 residues. J gave up 4 bases and V 2 bases, and 1 base lay outside the gene matches. CDR3 in amino acids: CASSLGTSGTETQYF. In DNA form, the CDR3 reads TGTGCCAGCAGCTTAGGGACTAGCGGGACAGAGACCCAGTACTTC.

This clone was recorded a few times. The CDR3: CASSTTPPGGIAFF. In nucleotides, the CDR3 is TGTGCCAGCAGCACGACACCCCCCGGGGGGATTGCTTTCTTT. The chain links TRBV7-9 to TRBJ1-1, with D possibly TRBD1 on 5 matching bases. The CDR3 extends over 14 amino acids. Germline V gives CDR1 SEHNR, CDR2 FQNEAQ (reference sequence). The V end lost 5 bases, the J end lost 11 bases, and 21 bases lay between the germline ends.

This rearrangement joins TRBV5-6 to TRBJ2-5, with 7 bases lining up with TRBD1. V was clipped by 4 bases and J by 4 bases; unmatched bases: 13. The V gene's germline CDR1 is SGHDT and CDR2 YYEEEE. This CDR3 has 16 residues. CDR3 in amino acids: CASSMRQGTVLETQYF. DNA of the CDR3: TGTGCCAGCAGCATGCGACAGGGCACCGTATTAGAGACCCAGTACTTC.

The chain carries TRBV2 and TRBJ2-7, with 10 bases lining up with TRBD2. The CDR3 has 15 amino acids. In germline, CDR1 is SNHLY, CDR2 FYNNEI. The J segment lost 3 bases and the V segment lost 4 bases, leaving 6 bases of the junction unmatched. CDR3 sequence reads: CASSASGTSDYEQYF. Here the CDR3 DNA reads TGTGCCAGCAGTGCCTCCGGGACTAGCGACTACGAGCAGTACTTC.

The V and J genes are TRBV7-3 and TRBJ2-3; D is perhaps TRBD2 (5 bases). The CDR3 runs to 15 residues. Between the trimmed V and J ends, which lost 5 bases and 0 bases, there was a span of 12 bases. The germline CDR1 and CDR2 sequences are SGHTA and FQGTGA. This CDR3 is CASSPERTSTDTQYF. CDR3 bases: TGTGCCAGCAGCCCAGAAAGGACTAGCACAGATACGCAGTATTTT.

This clone was found once. This chain uses TRBV7-2 with TRBJ1-2, with TRBD1 matching 7 bases. This CDR3 has 13 residues. After removal of 5 bases from V and 4 bases from J, the junction contained 4 bases not matched to a gene. Germline CDR1 reads SGHTA; CDR2 reads FQGNSA. The CDR3 loop reads CASSDRAVYGYTF. The CDR3 bases are TGTGCCAGCAGCGACAGGGCTGTCTATGGCTACACCTTC.

V and J are TRBV7-9 and TRBJ2-7; no clear D gene. The germline V gene has CDR1 SEHNR and CDR2 FQNEAQ (reference sequence). CDR3 length: 14 amino acids. With 1 base removed from V and 4 bases from J, the gap between germline ends came to 11 bases. CDR3 amino acids: CASSLVAPPYEQYF. The CDR3 nucleotides read TGTGCCAGCAGCTTAGTAGCCCCACCGTACGAGCAGTACTTC.

This clone was found a few times. The genes are TRBV28 and TRBJ2-6; TRBD2 is a possible D gene (5 bases). The CDR3 sequence is 15 residues long. Germline V lookup: CDR1 MDHEN, CDR2 SYDVKM. V was cut by 9 bases and J by 4 bases, with 16 bases left in between. CDR3 sequence reads: CASSVVGTGANVLTF. In DNA, the CDR3 is TGTGCCAGTAGCGTCGTGGGTACCGGGGCCAACGTCCTGACTTTC.

V is TRBV19 and J is TRBJ1-1, with 7 bases that match TRBD1. CDR3 size: 15 residues. CDR1 and CDR2 from the germline V gene are LNHDA and SQIVND (reference sequence). The ends lost 7 bases at V and 3 bases at J; junction bases unmatched: 11. This CDR3 is CASTFRTGADTEAFF. CDR3 DNA: TGTGCCAGTACCTTTCGGACAGGAGCTGACACTGAAGCTTTCTTT.

The chain combines TRBV18 with TRBJ1-4; TRBD1 aligns across 8 bases. CDR3 length: 14 amino acids. The V segment lost 6 bases and the J segment 3 bases; nucleotides outside the gene matches: 3. Germline values: CDR1 KGHSH, CDR2 LQKENI. CDR3 sequence (DNA): TGTGCCAGCTCCCGGGACAGGTCTAATGAAAAACTGTTTTTT. This encodes CASSRDRSNEKLFF.

CDR3 sequence: CASSMWGGPTDTQYF. CDR3 coding DNA: TGTGCCAGTAGTATGTGGGGGGGGCCCACAGATACGCAGTATTTT. The chain is built from TRBV19 and TRBJ2-3, with TRBD2 as a possible D gene (7 bases). CDR3 length: 15 residues. The germline CDR1 and CDR2 sequences are LNHDA and SQIVND (reference sequence). Trimming stripped 3 bases from V and 2 bases from J, with 12 bases between.

This chain joins TRBV4-3 and TRBJ2-3, with D unresolved. V lost 1 base, J lost 4 bases, and 15 bases lay in between. This CDR3 has 16 amino acids. CDR1 LGHNA and CDR2 YSLEER come from the germline V gene. The CDR3 reads CASSQGKASNSDTQYF. The CDR3 DNA sequence: TGCGCCAGCAGCCAAGGAAAAGCGAGTAACTCAGATACGCAGTATTTT.

The chain has TRBV7-2 and TRBJ2-5; D not certain. Trimming took 8 bases from V and 2 from J, leaving 9 bases between them. Germline loops: CDR1 SGHTA, CDR2 FQGNSA. The CDR3 spans 12 residues. The CDR3 loop reads CASVRVQETQYF. In nucleotides, the CDR3 is TGTGCCAGCGTCCGCGTACAAGAGACCCAGTACTTC.

The chain is built from TRBV27 and TRBJ2-1, with D perhaps matching TRBD1 (6 bases). This CDR3 contains 15 residues. V was clipped by 7 bases and J by 4 bases, with 17 bases between them. Germline CDR1 is MNHEY and CDR2 is SMNVEV (reference sequence). DNA for the CDR3: TGTGCCAGCACGGCCTTAGGACAGACTTACAATGAGCAGTTCTTC. Translation gives CASTALGQTYNEQFF.

The V call is TRBV7-2, the J call TRBJ2-7, with unresolved D. The V end lost 1 base, the J end lost 2 bases, and 12 bases lay between the germline ends. CDR3 size: 15 residues. CDR1 and CDR2 from the germline V gene are SGHTA and FQGNSA. For the CDR3, the DNA is TGTGCCAGCAGCTTAGTTAATCCAGGTCCCTACGAGCAGTACTTC. It encodes CASSLVNPGPYEQYF.

This chain joins TRBV4-1 and TRBJ2-7; the match to TRBD1 covers 8 bases. CDR1 is MGHRA and CDR2 is YSYEKL in the germline V gene. The CDR3 loop spans 15 amino acids. V dropped 3 bases and J dropped 0; count of bases not matched to a gene: 4. CDR3 residues: CASSQPGQVSYEQYF. The CDR3 DNA reads TGCGCCAGCAGCCAGCCGGGACAGGTCTCCTACGAGCAGTACTTC.

The genes are TRBV29-1 and TRBJ2-1; no firm D call. CDR3 length: 12 amino acids. From germline, CDR1 is SQVTM and CDR2 ANQGSEA. Trimming removed 4 bases from V and 14 bases from J, with 18 bases in between. The CDR3 loop is CSVGYLSIYEFF. The DNA of the CDR3 is TGCAGCGTTGGGTATTTATCGATCTACGAGTTCTTC.

The chain recombines TRBV2 with TRBJ2-7; 7 bases line up with TRBD1. CDR1 is SNHLY and CDR2 is FYNNEI in the germline V gene. The CDR3 has 11 amino acids. Trimming cost V 8 bases and J 3 bases; bases outside gene matches: 1. CDR3 DNA: TGTGCCAGCGGGGACAGCTACGAGCAGTACTTC. Translating gives CASGDSYEQYF.

This chain links TRBV4-2 with TRBJ2-7; 8 nucleotides agree with TRBD1. This CDR3 is built from 15 residues. Germline CDR1 LGHNA, CDR2 YNFKEQ. J lost 1 base, V lost 1 base, and 3 bases had no gene match. The CDR3 coding sequence is TGTGCCAGCAGCCAAGGACAGGGGATTTCCTACGAGCAGTACTTC. Amino acids: CASSQGQGISYEQYF.

Only a few counts were recorded for this clone. The chain is built from TRBV2 and TRBJ2-1, with TRBD1 matching 9 bases. The CDR3 has 14 residues. V shed 7 bases, J shed 2 bases, and the junction held 3 bases outside the gene matches. Germline V gene sequence: CDR1 SNHLY, CDR2 FYNNEI. CDR3 loop: CASIRDRAYNEQFF. CDR3 in DNA: TGTGCCAGCATCCGGGACAGGGCCTACAATGAGCAGTTCTTC.